The clone carrying this TCR beta chain was detected only once. The antigen is undetermined. TCRdb's table, derived via immunoSEQ multiplex PCR, lists solely in-frame clones and lacks some. This sample has roughly 150,000 clones, with 80% to 95% found just once. Germline CDR1 reads SGHTA; CDR2 reads FQGNSA. The CDR3 consists of 15 residues. V lost 5 bases, J lost 3 bases, and 7 bases stayed unmatched. These data are taken from a study of T cell responses to AZD1222 COVID-19 vaccine. About the study: Samples with a second dose at about 4 or about 12 weeks were pooled together. Study-level points and caveats: Close to half of spike-specific TCRs reportedly recognize unmutated variant regions. The peak T cell response came first, and repertoires were sampled only after it. Recipients of AZD1222 seropositive at baseline numbered only five or six.

This receptor was taken from an adult in good health. The sample in question was peripheral blood, obtained on day 0 of AZD1222 vaccination. The chain employs TRBV7-2 and TRBJ2-3; 8 nucleotides line up with TRBD2. The CDR3 sequence: CASSQTGTRTDTQYF. The CDR3 DNA follows: TGTGCCAGCAGCCAAACCGGGACTAGAACAGATACGCAGTATTTT.